This T cell receptor (beta chain) was captured in a study of blood T cells in healthy people across ages. Extractions gave at least 5.5 micrograms of total RNA per sample. A J-beta primer mix and a sample-barcoded 5' primer were used in a second PCR of about 7 to 12 cycles. From each sample, at least 2.5 million paired-end reads containing CDR3 were obtained. TCRdb reprocessed the 5' RACE reads with MiXCR, giving one entry per CDR3 protein. This table holds hundreds of thousands of distinct CDR3 sequences, around 36% found once. Turning to this clonotype: Its antigen is not identified.

Study-wide results and limits: Unsorted PBMC input precluded a conclusive naive versus antigen-experienced comparison.

Germline V CDR1 and CDR2: SGHTA, FQGNSA. Unmatched junction bases numbered 6, after V lost 6 bases and J lost 2 bases. The CDR3 is made up of 17 amino acids. The sequence was collected from a man in his late teens or twenties in good health. Sequenced sample: blood. The chain has TRBV7-2 and TRBJ2-3; the match to TRBD2 covers 15 bases. The CDR3 protein is CASRGTSGGNFTDTQYF. CDR3 coding DNA: TGTGCCAGCAGGGGGACTAGCGGGGGGAACTTCACAGATACGCAGTATTTT.